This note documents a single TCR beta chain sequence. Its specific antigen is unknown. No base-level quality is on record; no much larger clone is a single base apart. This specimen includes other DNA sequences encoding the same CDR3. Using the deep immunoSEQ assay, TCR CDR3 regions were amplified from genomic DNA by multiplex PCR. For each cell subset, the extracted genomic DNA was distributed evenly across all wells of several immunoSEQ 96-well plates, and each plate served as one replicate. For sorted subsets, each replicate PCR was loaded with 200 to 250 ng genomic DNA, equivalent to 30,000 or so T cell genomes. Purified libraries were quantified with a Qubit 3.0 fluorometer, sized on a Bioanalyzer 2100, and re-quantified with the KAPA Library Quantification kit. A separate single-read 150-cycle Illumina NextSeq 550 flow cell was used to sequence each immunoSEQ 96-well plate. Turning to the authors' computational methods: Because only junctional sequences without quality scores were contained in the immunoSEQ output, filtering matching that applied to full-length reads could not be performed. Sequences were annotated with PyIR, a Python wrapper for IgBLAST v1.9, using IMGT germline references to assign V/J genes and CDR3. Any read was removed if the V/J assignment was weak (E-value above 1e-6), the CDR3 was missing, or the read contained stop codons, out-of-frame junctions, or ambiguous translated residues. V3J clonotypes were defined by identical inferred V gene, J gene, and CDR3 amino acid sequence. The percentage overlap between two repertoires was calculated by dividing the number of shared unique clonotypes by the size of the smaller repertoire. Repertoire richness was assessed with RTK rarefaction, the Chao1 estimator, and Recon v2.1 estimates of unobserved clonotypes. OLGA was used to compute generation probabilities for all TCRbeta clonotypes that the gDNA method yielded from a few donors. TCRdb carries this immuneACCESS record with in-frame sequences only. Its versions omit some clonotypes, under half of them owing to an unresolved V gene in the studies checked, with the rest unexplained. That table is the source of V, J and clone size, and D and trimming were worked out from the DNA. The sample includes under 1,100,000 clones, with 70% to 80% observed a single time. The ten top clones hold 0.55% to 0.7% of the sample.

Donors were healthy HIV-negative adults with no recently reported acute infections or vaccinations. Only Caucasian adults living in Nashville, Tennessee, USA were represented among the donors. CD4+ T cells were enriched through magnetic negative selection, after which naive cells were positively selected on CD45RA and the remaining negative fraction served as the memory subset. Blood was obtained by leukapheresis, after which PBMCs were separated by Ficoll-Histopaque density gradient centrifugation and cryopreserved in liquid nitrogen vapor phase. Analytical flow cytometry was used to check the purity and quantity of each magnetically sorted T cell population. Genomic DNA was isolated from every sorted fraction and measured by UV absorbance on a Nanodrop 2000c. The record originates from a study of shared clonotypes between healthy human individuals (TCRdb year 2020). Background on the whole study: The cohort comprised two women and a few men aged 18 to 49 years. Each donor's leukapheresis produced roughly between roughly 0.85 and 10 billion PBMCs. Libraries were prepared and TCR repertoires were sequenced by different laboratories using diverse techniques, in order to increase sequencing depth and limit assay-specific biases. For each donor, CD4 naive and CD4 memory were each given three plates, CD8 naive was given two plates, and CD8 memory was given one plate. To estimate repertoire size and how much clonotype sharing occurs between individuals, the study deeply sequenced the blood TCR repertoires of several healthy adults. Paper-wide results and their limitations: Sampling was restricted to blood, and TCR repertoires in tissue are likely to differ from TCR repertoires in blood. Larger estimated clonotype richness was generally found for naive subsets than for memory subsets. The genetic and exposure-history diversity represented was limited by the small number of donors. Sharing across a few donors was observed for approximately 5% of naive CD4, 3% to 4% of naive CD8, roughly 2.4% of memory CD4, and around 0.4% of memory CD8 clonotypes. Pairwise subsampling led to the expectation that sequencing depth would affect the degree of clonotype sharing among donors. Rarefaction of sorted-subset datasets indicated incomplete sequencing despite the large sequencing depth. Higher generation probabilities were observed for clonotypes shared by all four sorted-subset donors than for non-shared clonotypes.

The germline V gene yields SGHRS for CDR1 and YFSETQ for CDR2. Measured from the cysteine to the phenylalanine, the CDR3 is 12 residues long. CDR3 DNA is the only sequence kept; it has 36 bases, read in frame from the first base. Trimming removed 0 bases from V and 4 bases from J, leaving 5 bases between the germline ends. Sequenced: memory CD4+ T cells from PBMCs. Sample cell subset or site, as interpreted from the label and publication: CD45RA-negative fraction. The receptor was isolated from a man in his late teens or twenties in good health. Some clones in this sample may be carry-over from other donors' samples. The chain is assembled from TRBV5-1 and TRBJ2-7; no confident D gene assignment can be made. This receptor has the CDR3 CASSLGGYEQYF. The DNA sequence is TGCGCCAGCAGCTTGGGCGGTTACGAGCAGTACTTC.